The 30 T cell receptor beta chains below were found in one sample sequenced in a study of metastatic and nonmetastatic thyroid tumors. Patients underwent thyroid surgery, and none had received any treatment before it. TCRdb re-called the PCR reads through MiXCR. Of about 41,000 clones in the sample, 28% were seen once. Sequencing used blood. Every receptor here comes from a male donor with papillary thyroid cancer or a benign thyroid nodule (not recorded which). Some clones in this sample may be carry-over from other donors' samples.

The chain joins TRBV27 to TRBJ2-1; D perhaps matches TRBD1 (5 bases). This CDR3 is built from 14 residues. V lost 6 bases and J 1 base, leaving 10 bases between the germline ends. Germline V CDR1 and CDR2: MNHEY, SMNVEV (reference sequence). The CDR3 loop is CASRTGKSYNEQFF. CDR3 bases: TGTGCCAGCAGAACAGGAAAATCCTACAATGAGCAGTTCTTC.

This clone appeared many times. The chain carries TRBV7-8 and TRBJ1-2; D uncertain. Trimming took 5 bases from V and 3 from J, leaving 16 bases between them. Per germline, CDR1 SGHVS and CDR2 FQNEAQ. The CDR3 has 15 amino acids. The CDR3 DNA reads TGTGCCAGCAGCCCCCGGGTAGGGCAGGACTATGGCTACACCTTC. Its translation: CASSPRVGQDYGYTF. Combining the CDR3 with reference TRBV7-8 and TRBJ1-2 gives the whole variable domain GAGVSQSPRYKVAKRGQDVALRCDPISGHVSLFWYQQALGQGPEFLTYFQNEAQLDKSGLPSDRFFAERPEGSVSTLKIQRTQQEDSAVYLCASSPRVGQDYGYTFGSGTRLTVV.

This clone was found once. V and J are TRBV5-1 and TRBJ2-7; D could derive from TRBD1 or TRBD2 (5 bases each). The CDR3 has 15 residues. Trimming shortened V by 4 bases and J by 6 bases, and 20 bases separated the two germline ends. In germline, CDR1 is SGHRS, CDR2 YFSETQ. The CDR3 DNA reads as TGCGCCAGCAGCCGAGAGCCGGGGCTTTTCGCCGAGCAGTACTTC. It is translated as CASSREPGLFAEQYF.

A single count supports this clone. The chain couples TRBV5-5 to TRBJ2-1; no clear D gene. Trimming removed 4 bases from V and 8 bases from J, with 16 bases in between. CDR3 length: 14 amino acids. Germline CDR1 reads SGHKS; CDR2 reads YYEKEE (reference sequence). The CDR3 sequence: CASSLWVHGDEQFF. In DNA form, the CDR3 reads TGTGCCAGCAGCCTGTGGGTTCATGGGGATGAGCAGTTCTTC. Based on the CDR3 plus reference TRBV5-5 and TRBJ2-1, the full variable domain is DAGVTQSPTHLIKTRGQQVTLRCSPISGHKSVSWYQQVLGQGPQFIFQYYEKEERGRGNFPDRFSARQFPNYSSELNVNALLLGDSALYLCASSLWVHGDEQFFGPGTRLTVL.

Ten or more counts support this clone. Written as DNA, the CDR3 is TGTGCCAGCACCTTTGAGGGAAACGAGGAGCAGTACTTC. This translates into CASTFEGNEEQYF. The J gene is TRBJ2-7, the V gene TRBV28; possibly TRBD2 for D (5 bases). V lost 7 bases, J lost 7 bases, and 17 bases lay in between. Germline CDR1 MDHEN, CDR2 SYDVKM. The CDR3 sequence is 13 residues long.

Many counts were recorded for this clone. J is TRBJ2-2 and V is TRBV29-1; D gene unclear. This CDR3 is built from 13 residues. The V end lost 1 base, the J end lost 2 bases, and 5 bases lay between the germline ends. Germline V gene data show CDR1 as SQVTM and CDR2 as ANQGSEA. The CDR3 sequence: CSVEGLNTGELFF. CDR3 DNA sequence: TGCAGCGTTGAAGGGCTAAACACCGGGGAGCTGTTTTTT.

The genes are TRBV12-5 and TRBJ1-1, with 7 bases fitting TRBD1. Germline V lookup: CDR1 LGHNT, CDR2 FRNRAP. The CDR3 totals 14 residues. In DNA form, the CDR3 reads TGTCCGAGTGCCCTTGGGGGGACAGTATTTGAAGCTTTCTTT. Encoded protein: CPSALGGTVFEAFF.

This clone was found many times. This rearrangement joins TRBV27 to TRBJ1-5; D remains ambiguous. V lost 0 bases to trimming and J lost 4 bases, with 7 bases between them. Germline V gene lookup returns CDR1 MNHEY and CDR2 SMNVEV (reference sequence). The CDR3 has 14 residues. CDR3 region: CASSLSSQNQPQHF. The CDR3 bases are TGTGCCAGCAGTTTATCGTCTCAGAATCAGCCCCAGCATTTT.

This clone was picked up many times. The genes are TRBV28 and TRBJ2-3; the match to TRBD2 covers 10 bases. Germline V gives CDR1 MDHEN, CDR2 SYDVKM. V trimming: 7 bases; J trimming: 6 bases; junction bases outside the gene matches: 10. CDR3 size: 15 residues. The CDR3 protein is CASKLAGVVADTQYF. The CDR3 DNA sequence: TGTGCCAGCAAGCTAGCGGGAGTGGTCGCGGATACGCAGTATTTT.

This clone was counted at least ten times. The gene calls are TRBV9 and TRBJ2-2; D possibly corresponds to TRBD1 (5 bases). V was trimmed by 3 bases and J by 6 bases, leaving 15 bases between them. The CDR3 sequence is 15 residues long. Germline values: CDR1 SGDLS, CDR2 YYNGEE. CDR3 DNA: TGTGCCAGCAGCGCCAAGGGGTTAGGGGCCGGGGAGCTGTTTTTT. It yields the protein CASSAKGLGAGELFF.

The J gene is TRBJ2-5, the V gene TRBV6-1; unclear D gene. The CDR3 spans 10 residues. The V end lost 10 bases, the J end lost 5 bases, and 8 bases lay between the germline ends. From germline, CDR1 is MNHNS and CDR2 SASEGT. CDR3 nucleotides: TGTGCCATCATCCGTGAGACCCAGTACTTC. Translation gives CAIIRETQYF.

This clone appeared a few times. The rearrangement links TRBV24-1 to TRBJ2-5; possibly TRBD2 for D (5 bases). The V gene lost 12 bases and the J gene lost 5 bases, with 15 bases spanning the gap. This CDR3 contains 12 residues. CDR1 is KGHDR and CDR2 is SFDVKD in the germline V gene. CDR3 DNA sequence: TGTGCCTCTAGCTGGAGCGTCGAGACCCAGTACTTC. Its protein product is CASSWSVETQYF.

In this sample, this clone turned up many times. The chain combines TRBV19 with TRBJ1-3; D remains unclear. V was pared by 1 base and J by 0 bases, with 4 bases between. This CDR3 contains 14 residues. Germline V gene data show CDR1 as LNHDA and CDR2 as SQIVND (reference sequence). CDR3 DNA: TGTGCCAGTAGTATAGGTCCCTCTGGAAACACCATATATTTT. The encoded protein is CASSIGPSGNTIYF.

This clone came up many times. The gene calls are TRBV19 and TRBJ2-3, with D maybe TRBD2 (5 bases). V was clipped by 5 bases and J by 2 bases, with 14 bases between them. There are 15 residues in the CDR3. The V gene's germline CDR1 is LNHDA and CDR2 SQIVND (reference sequence). CDR3 residues: CASSLGSDLTDTQYF. CDR3 DNA sequence: TGTGCCAGTAGTTTGGGTAGCGACCTCACAGATACGCAGTATTTT.

This clone rates as medium-sized. The V gene is TRBV5-1, the J gene TRBJ2-7; 7 bases map to TRBD1. With V trimmed by 4 bases and J by 2 bases, 15 bases remained unmatched. CDR3 length equals 17 residues. The germline V gene encodes CDR1 SGHRS and CDR2 YFSETQ. As DNA, the CDR3 is TGCGCCAGCAGCATCGTGCCGAACAGGGGTGGACCCTACGAGCAGTACTTC. This translates into CASSIVPNRGGPYEQYF.

The V call is TRBV7-9, the J call TRBJ1-1; D remains unclear. Trimming pared 5 bases from V and 3 bases from J, leaving 10 bases between. Germline loops: CDR1 SEHNR, CDR2 FQNEAQ (reference sequence). This CDR3 region has 13 residues. The CDR3 loop is CASSPQVDTEAFF. In DNA, the CDR3 is TGTGCCAGCAGCCCTCAGGTTGACACTGAAGCTTTCTTT. The entire variable domain, with the rest obtained from reference TRBV7-9 and TRBJ1-1, is as follows: DTGVSQNPRHKITKRGQNVTFRCDPISEHNRLYWYRQTLGQGPEFLTYFQNEAQLEKSRLLSDRFSAERPKGSFSTLEIQRTEQGDSAMYLCASSPQVDTEAFFGQGTRLTVV.

The CDR3 sequence is CASSIIGTGEKLFF. CDR3 nucleotide sequence: TGTGCCAGCAGCATCATCGGGACTGGGGAAAAACTGTTTTTT. V usage is TRBV11-2 and J usage is TRBJ1-4; TRBD1 might be the D (5 bases). Germline assignment: CDR1 SGHAT and CDR2 FQNNGV. This CDR3 is built from 14 residues. V lost 5 bases and J lost 8, with 15 bases in between. Full variable domain (missing parts from reference TRBV11-2 and TRBJ1-4): EAGVAQSPRYKIIEKRQSVAFWCNPISGHATLYWYQQILGQGPKLLIQFQNNGVVDDSQLPKDRFSAERLKGVDSTLKIQPAKLEDSAVYLCASSIIGTGEKLFFGSGTQLSVL.

This clone has a handful of counts. The chain combines TRBV11-1 with TRBJ1-1, with D tentatively TRBD1 (6 bases). The germline V gene encodes CDR1 SGHAT and CDR2 FQDESV (reference sequence). The ends were cut back, 4 bases at V and 11 bases at J, with 23 bases in the middle. CDR3 length equals 15 residues. CDR3 loop: CASSSDENRAGFAFF. The CDR3 bases are TGTGCCAGCAGCTCCGATGAGAACAGGGCTGGTTTCGCTTTCTTT.

As to this clone: The CDR3 does not end in the conserved phenylalanine or tryptophan, so this is likely a read error. The rearrangement uses TRBV28 and TRBJ2-1, with D possibly being TRBD2 (6 bases). Trimming pared 4 bases from V and 0 bases from J, leaving 13 bases between. The CDR3 has 16 amino acids. From germline, CDR1 is MDHEN and CDR2 SYDVKM. CDR3 nucleotide sequence: TGTGCCAGCAGTTGGACTATCGGGGCCTCCTACAATGAGCAGTTCCTC. Protein product: CASSWTIGASYNEQFL.

This rearrangement joins TRBV20-1 to TRBJ2-3; 7 bases are shared with TRBD2. J gave up 0 bases and V 3 bases, and 12 bases lay outside the gene matches. This CDR3 is built from 17 residues. Germline V gene data show CDR1 as DFQATT and CDR2 as SNEGSKA (reference sequence). CDR3 nucleotide sequence: TGCAGTGCTAGGAAATTAGGGTGTAGCGGGAGCACAGATACGCAGTATTTT. Translation: CSARKLGCSGSTDTQYF.

The genes are TRBV30 and TRBJ2-1; TRBD1 agrees at 8 bases. Looked up from germline, CDR1 is GTSNPN and CDR2 is SVGIG (reference sequence). Losses at the gene ends were 3 bases for V and 0 bases for J; bases not matched to a gene: 4. CDR3 length: 15 residues. CDR3 nucleotide sequence: TGTGCCTGGAGGAACAGGGGGAGCTCCTACAATGAGCAGTTCTTC. Translating it yields CAWRNRGSSYNEQFF.

This chain joins TRBV9 and TRBJ2-2; tentatively, D is TRBD2 (5 bases). CDR1 and CDR2 from the germline V gene are SGDLS and YYNGEE. The CDR3 totals 14 residues. The V and J ends lost 6 bases and 5 bases respectively, with 14 bases between them. CDR3 nucleotide sequence: TGTGCCAGCACCCTACTAGGAAAGACCGGGGAGCTGTTTTTT. Amino acids: CASTLLGKTGELFF.

The rearrangement joins TRBV27 to TRBJ1-1; D is possibly TRBD1 (6 bases). In germline, CDR1 is MNHEY, CDR2 SMNVEV (reference sequence). This CDR3 contains 17 residues. V dropped 5 bases and J dropped 6 bases, with 25 bases sitting between them. CDR3: CASSTQRDMGYVSEAFF. The CDR3 nucleotides read TGTGCCAGCAGTACCCAACGGGACATGGGGTATGTGTCTGAAGCTTTCTTT.

This clone was observed at least ten times. Here the CDR3 reads CASSGLGGWDTEAFF. The CDR3 DNA sequence: TGCGCCAGCAGCGGATTAGGGGGCTGGGACACTGAAGCTTTCTTT. The chain recombines TRBV5-1 with TRBJ1-1; the match to TRBD1 covers 7 bases. There are 15 residues in the CDR3. J was trimmed by 3 bases and V by 4 bases; bases with no gene match: 9. Germline V gene data show CDR1 as SGHRS and CDR2 as YFSETQ.

The chain is built from TRBV6-1 and TRBJ1-2, with TRBD1 matching over 8 bases. The CDR3 runs 13 residues. The ends lost 6 bases at V and 4 bases at J; junction bases unmatched: 4. Germline-derived CDR1 and CDR2 are MNHNS and SASEGT. The CDR3 sequence is CASSSQGAYGYTF. CDR3 in DNA: TGTGCCAGCAGCTCGCAGGGGGCCTATGGCTACACCTTC.

This clone came up many times. A read error is possible here, since a much larger clone lies one base away. The chain uses TRBV10-3 and TRBJ2-7; 12 bases are a match to TRBD2. This CDR3 contains 17 residues. CDR1 and CDR2 (germline): ENHRY, SYGVKD. The CDR3 spells CATSDMTSGGRSYEQYF. DNA of the CDR3: TGTGCCACCAGTGATATGACTAGCGGGGGCCGAAGTTACGAGCAGTACTTC.

This clone was recorded many times. The chain recombines TRBV3-1 with TRBJ2-1; D perhaps matches TRBD2 (6 bases). The CDR3 is 13 residues long. V gave up 6 bases and J gave up 10 bases, with 16 bases separating them. Germline V gene lookup returns CDR1 LGHDT and CDR2 YNNKEL (reference sequence). The CDR3: CASSSTAEGEQFF. DNA of the CDR3: TGTGCCAGCAGTTCCACAGCGGAGGGGGAGCAGTTCTTC.

This clone occurred many times. The chain is built from TRBV30 and TRBJ1-5; 7 bases map to TRBD1. The CDR3 is 13 amino acids. The trim removed 4 bases at V and 4 bases at J, leaving 4 bases unmatched. Germline V gene lookup returns CDR1 GTSNPN and CDR2 SVGIG (reference sequence). The CDR3 reads CAWNQQGNQPQHF. CDR3 DNA: TGTGCCTGGAATCAACAGGGGAATCAGCCCCAGCATTTT.

The chain recombines TRBV20-1 with TRBJ1-6, with TRBD1 as a possible D gene (5 bases). The CDR3 sequence is 19 residues long. CDR1 and CDR2 (germline): DFQATT, SNEGSKA (reference sequence). V was trimmed by 3 bases and J by 0 bases, leaving 21 bases between them. CDR3 DNA sequence: TGCAGTGCTAGCCTGGCCGGGACCAGAGTCCCCTCCTATAATTCACCCCTCCACTTT. It is translated as CSASLAGTRVPSYNSPLHF.

In its sample, this clone was seen once. This chain connects TRBV20-1 to TRBJ1-2, with a weak D call TRBD1 (5 bases). Per the germline V gene, CDR1 is DFQATT and CDR2 is SNEGSKA (reference sequence). This CDR3 is 13 amino acids long. The V end was cut by 0 bases, the J end by 6 bases, with 11 bases between. CDR3 loop: CSARDIGADGYTF. The CDR3 bases are TGCAGTGCTAGAGATATCGGGGCGGATGGCTACACCTTC.